These 2 T cell receptor beta chains were all obtained from the same sample, sequenced in a study of cytomegalovirus exposure and HLA in healthy donors. The PCR had 60 Vbeta and 13 Jbeta primers. Here immunoSEQ multiplex PCR was the method, and the copy in TCRdb shows in-frame clones only, minus some. The sample contains 240,000 or so clones, 82% of which appear only once. What was sequenced was PBMCs. Receptors were obtained from a woman aged 40 to 50 in good health and CMV-seropositive.

The chain links TRBV25-1 to TRBJ1-5, with D tentatively TRBD1 (6 bases). Trimming removed 4 bases at V and 4 bases at J, with 14 bases between. This CDR3 spans 15 amino acids. CDR1 and CDR2 (germline): MGHDK, SYGVNS. CDR3 nucleotides: TGTGCCAGCAGTGGGACGACAGGCGGAAATCAGCCCCAGCATTTT. This translates into CASSGTTGGNQPQHF.

The gene calls are TRBV2 and TRBJ2-5; 7 nucleotides align to TRBD1. Germline loops: CDR1 SNHLY, CDR2 FYNNEI. The ends lost 4 bases at V and 4 bases at J; junction bases unmatched: 12. The CDR3 runs 16 residues. CDR3 coding DNA: TGTGCCAGCAGTGCCCAAGGGGGCCGTGGGGGAGAGACCCAGTACTTC. Its translation: CASSAQGGRGGETQYF.